This T cell receptor beta chain was recorded in a study of post-analysis software for immune sequencing data. About the research overall: Recorded disease courses covered relapsing-remitting, secondary progressive and progressive-relapsing multiple sclerosis. Some patients had no subtype annotation.

Regarding this clonotype: Its antigen remains unidentified.

General study results and limits: Normalized Chao1 diversity was significantly lower in multiple sclerosis patients than in controls. Analysis by F measure revealed that same-batch samples clustered strongly together. In patients, TRBV5-6, TRBV5-1 and TRBV20-1 belonged to five TRBV segments found more frequently than in controls.

Germline-derived CDR1 and CDR2 are ENHRY and SYGVKD. CDR3 length equals 13 residues. Unique molecular identifiers were built into the TCR beta cDNA libraries. The source material, roughly 0.9 to 11 million T cells, gave rise to 400,000 to 600,000 cDNA molecules. A single record per CDR3 protein comes from TCRdb applying MiXCR to the PCR reads. Among approximately 630,000 distinct CDR3 sequences listed, approximately 59% were seen once. This sequence joins TRBV10-3 and TRBJ2-4, with TRBD1 identical over 8 bases. The J call may not be correct, given that the DNA end is closer to TRBJ2-7. The sequence came from a girl aged 2-10 years with multiple sclerosis. The sequenced sample was blood. The CDR3: CAISESRGLEQYF. The CDR3 bases are TGTGCCATCAGTGAGTCCAGGGGGCTCGAGCAGTACTTC.